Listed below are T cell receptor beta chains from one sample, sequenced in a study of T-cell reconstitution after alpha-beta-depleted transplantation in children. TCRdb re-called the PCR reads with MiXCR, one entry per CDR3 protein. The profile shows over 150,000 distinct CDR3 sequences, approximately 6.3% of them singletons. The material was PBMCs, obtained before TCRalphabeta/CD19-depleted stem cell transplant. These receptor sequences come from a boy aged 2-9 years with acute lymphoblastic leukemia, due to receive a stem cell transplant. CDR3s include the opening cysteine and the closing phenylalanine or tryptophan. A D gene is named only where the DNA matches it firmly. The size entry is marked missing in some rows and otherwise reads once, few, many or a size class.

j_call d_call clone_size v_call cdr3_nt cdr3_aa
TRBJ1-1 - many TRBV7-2 TGTGCCAGCAGCTTTCAGGGGCCTGAAGCTTTCTTT CASSFQGPEAFF
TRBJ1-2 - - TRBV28 TGTGCCAGCATTGACGGGGACAAGGTGGGCTACACCTTC CASIDGDKVGYTF
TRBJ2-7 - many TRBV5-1 TGCGCCAGCAGCTTGGAGCCAGGGTATTCCTACGAGCAGTACTTC CASSLEPGYSYEQYF
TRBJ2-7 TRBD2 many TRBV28 TGTGCCAGCAGCTTTAGCGGGGGGGTCCTCCACGAGCAGTACTTC CASSFSGGVLHEQYF
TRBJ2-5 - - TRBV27 TGTGCCAGCAGTTTCCGAGGGACCCAGTACTTC CASSFRGTQYF
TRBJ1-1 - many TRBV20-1 TGCAGTGCTAGAGAGAACACTGAAGCTTTCTTT CSARENTEAFF
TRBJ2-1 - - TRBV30 TGTGCCTGGAGCATCGGGCAGTACAATGAGCAGTTCTTC CAWSIGQYNEQFF
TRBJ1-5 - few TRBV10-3 TGTGCCATCAGTGAGTTGGGTTTAGGAAATCAGCCCCAGCATTTT CAISELGLGNQPQHF
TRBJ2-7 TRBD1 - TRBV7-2 TGTGCCAGCAGCTTCGGGACAGGGCAAAACGAGCAGTACTTC CASSFGTGQNEQYF
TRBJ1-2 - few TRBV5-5 TGTGCCAGCAGCCCGCCGGGGGGGTACGGCTACACCTTC CASSPPGGYGYTF
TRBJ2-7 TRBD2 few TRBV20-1 TGCTGTGCTAGAGATACTAGCGGGAGAAGTGCATACGAGCAGTACTTC CCARDTSGRSAYEQYF
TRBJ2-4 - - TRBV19 TGTGCCAGTAGTACTGGATCTATTCAGTACTTC CASSTGSIQYF
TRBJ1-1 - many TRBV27 TGTGCCAGCAGTGTCCTTTTCGGCAACACTGAAGCTTTCTTT CASSVLFGNTEAFF
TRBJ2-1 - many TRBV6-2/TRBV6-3 TGTGCCAGCAGTTACTCGAGTCAGCAGGGTAGGATTGAGCAGTTCTTC CASSYSSQQGRIEQFF
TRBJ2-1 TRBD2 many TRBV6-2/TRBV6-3 TGTGCCAGCAGTTACGACGTTCGGGGGGTGGACAATGAGCAGTTCTTC CASSYDVRGVDNEQFF
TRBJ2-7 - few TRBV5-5 TGTGCCAGCAGCTTTGGGCCCCACTACGAGCAGTACTTC CASSFGPHYEQYF
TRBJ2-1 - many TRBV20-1 TGCAGTGCTAGTCCAGGCATCGATGAGCAGTTCTTC CSASPGIDEQFF
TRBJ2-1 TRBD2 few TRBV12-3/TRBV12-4 TGTGCCAGCAGTTTAGAGAGCGGGGGGTCGAGAAGGTTCTTC CASSLESGGSRRFF
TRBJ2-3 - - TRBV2 TGTGCCAGCAGTGAGTCCGGGACTTTAGTAGATACGCAGTATTTT CASSESGTLVDTQYF
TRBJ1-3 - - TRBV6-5 TGTGCCAGCAGCCCCGTCAGTTCCGGAAACACCATATATTTT CASSPVSSGNTIYF